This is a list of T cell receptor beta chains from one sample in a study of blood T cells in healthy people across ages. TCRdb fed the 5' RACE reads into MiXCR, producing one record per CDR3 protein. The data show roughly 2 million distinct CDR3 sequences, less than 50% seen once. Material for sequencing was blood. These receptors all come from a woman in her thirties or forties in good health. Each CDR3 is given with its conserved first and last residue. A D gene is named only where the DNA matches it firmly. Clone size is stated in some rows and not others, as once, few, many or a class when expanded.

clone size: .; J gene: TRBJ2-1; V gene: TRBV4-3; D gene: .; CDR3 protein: CASSQDGGRVNEQFF; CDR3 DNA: TGCGCCAGCAGCCAAGATGGGGGCAGGGTCAATGAGCAGTTCTTC
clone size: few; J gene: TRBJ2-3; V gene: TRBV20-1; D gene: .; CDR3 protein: CSAREGARGDTQYF; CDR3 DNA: TGCAGTGCTAGAGAGGGCGCCAGGGGAGATACGCAGTATTTT
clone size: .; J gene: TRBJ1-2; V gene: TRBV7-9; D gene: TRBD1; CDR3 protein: CASSPGTAPSGGYTF; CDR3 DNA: TGTGCCAGCAGCCCCGGGACAGCCCCCTCAGGGGGCTACACCTTC
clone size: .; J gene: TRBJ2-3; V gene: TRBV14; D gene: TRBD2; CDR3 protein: CASSQGGGAKDTQYF; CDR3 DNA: TGTGCCAGCAGCCAAGGCGGGGGGGCGAAAGATACGCAGTATTTT
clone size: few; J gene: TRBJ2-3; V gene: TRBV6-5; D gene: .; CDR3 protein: CASNPTGTTDTQYF; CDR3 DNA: TGTGCCAGCAACCCGACAGGGACTACAGATACGCAGTATTTT
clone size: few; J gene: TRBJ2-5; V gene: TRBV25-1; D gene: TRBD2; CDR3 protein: CASSEAAGGYQETQYF; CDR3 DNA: TGTGCCAGCAGTGAAGCAGCGGGGGGGTACCAAGAGACCCAGTACTTC
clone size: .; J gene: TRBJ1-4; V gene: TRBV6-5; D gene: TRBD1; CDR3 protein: CASSYRTGKEKLFF; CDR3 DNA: TGTGCCAGCAGTTACAGGACAGGGAAGGAAAAACTGTTTTTT
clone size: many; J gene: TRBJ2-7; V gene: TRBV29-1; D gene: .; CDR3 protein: CSVKGWDEQYF; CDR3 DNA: TGCAGCGTTAAGGGTTGGGACGAGCAGTACTTC
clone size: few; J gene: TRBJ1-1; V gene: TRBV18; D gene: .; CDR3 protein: CASSPRGDNTEAFF; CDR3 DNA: TGTGCCAGCTCACCTCGGGGAGACAACACTGAAGCTTTCTTT
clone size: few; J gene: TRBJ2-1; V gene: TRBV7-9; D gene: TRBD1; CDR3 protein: CASTHPGQGVDEQFF; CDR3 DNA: TGTGCCAGCACTCACCCGGGACAGGGCGTCGATGAGCAGTTCTTC